This is a list of T cell receptor beta chains from one sample in a study of Graves' ophthalmopathy and Graves' hyperthyroidism. Via MiXCR, TCRdb re-called the multiplex PCR reads, giving one row per CDR3 protein. The data show about 500,000 distinct CDR3 sequences, with under 15% seen just once and 8% to 10% held by the top ten. The source material was blood. Receptors were obtained from a woman aged 30 to 39 with Graves' ophthalmopathy. Both conserved end residues are part of each CDR3.

v_gene | CDR3aa
TRBV12-3/TRBV12-4 | CASSRSVGEVQETLYF
TRBV11-2 | CASSKGTSDLQTQYF
TRBV2 | CASRKERAQYF
TRBV9 | CASSTSGRAKSEQYF
TRBV28 | CASSFGPGGRGKFYYGYTF
TRBV27 | CASSPHPGGRAFGYTF
TRBV6-5 | CASILGGTGNGYTF
TRBV5-6 | CASSLDGTLTRELFF
TRBV4-1 | CASSQVGTGKTQYF
TRBV6-2/TRBV6-3 | CASHISGTGGTEAFF
TRBV18 | CASSPTSTSYEQYF
TRBV18 | CASSPGSANQPQHF
TRBV4-1 | CASSQQVNQPQHF
TRBV3-1 | CASSQAIGVGYTF
TRBV28 | CASSFQRTDYEQYF
TRBV20-1 | CSARARDRSSYEQYF
TRBV30 | CAWSEDHYQPQHF
TRBV5-1 | CASSKQQGVGYPEAFF
TRBV3-1 | CASSPQGGNYGYTF
TRBV4-1 | CASSQARDVPYEQYF
TRBV25-1 | CASSEYEAPNTGELFF
TRBV5-1 | CASSLATGWEQYF
TRBV6-2/TRBV6-3 | CASSYITSGGTTGELFF
TRBV6-1 | CASSPTRDTRGHEQYF
TRBV2 | CASSDPLRGWYEQYF
TRBV6-1 | CASSPGTQLKGSPLHF
TRBV7-3 | CASSLMGQGAFEQYF
TRBV6-1 | CASRTLNSRVGAYEQYF
TRBV5-1 | CASSVTSGGNQETQYF
TRBV6-2/TRBV6-3 | CASSTGAFSYEQYF
TRBV19 | CASSKSGTSNTEAFF
TRBV6-1 | CASSGRRNQPQHF
TRBV2 | CASSYFGQVQNTEAFF
TRBV12-3/TRBV12-4 | CASKVRGDTEAFF
TRBV27 | CASSTLPGLVGPGELFF
TRBV2 | CASNSRRVDEQYF
TRBV6-1 | CASSGRVDSYEQYF
TRBV4-1 | CASSQVTGSSGNTIYF
TRBV30 | CAIDRGATEAFF
TRBV27 | CASSPPAGTGGRETQYF
TRBV5-1 | CASSLDPDRVLHNSPLHF
TRBV28 | CASSPGVDYGYTF
TRBV15 | CATSRDYFRGQGRDTQYF
TRBV7-2 | CASSLLRGYGYTF
TRBV4-1 | CASSQPSGRPSHQETQYF
TRBV2 | CASTPGADTQYF
TRBV29-1 | CSVYEDYGYTF
TRBV5-1 | CASSLGQTLNSPLHF
TRBV18 | CASSPRTGEETEAFF
TRBV27 | CASSLWAGQNTGELFF
TRBV28 | CASSPQGALGQPQHF
TRBV13 | CASRLGGGIYGYTF
TRBV28 | CASSPRTGPSNQPQHF
TRBV6-5 | CASRPGQGEAFF
TRBV11-2 | CASSLGTGPQETQYF
TRBV7-9 | CASSQNLAEEQETQYF
TRBV7-2 | CASSSAGGVTDTQYF
TRBV6-1 | CASRLPMGTGNTIYF
TRBV12-3/TRBV12-4 | CASTIGAGANVLTF
TRBV11-1 | CASSSAKKFDGNEAFF